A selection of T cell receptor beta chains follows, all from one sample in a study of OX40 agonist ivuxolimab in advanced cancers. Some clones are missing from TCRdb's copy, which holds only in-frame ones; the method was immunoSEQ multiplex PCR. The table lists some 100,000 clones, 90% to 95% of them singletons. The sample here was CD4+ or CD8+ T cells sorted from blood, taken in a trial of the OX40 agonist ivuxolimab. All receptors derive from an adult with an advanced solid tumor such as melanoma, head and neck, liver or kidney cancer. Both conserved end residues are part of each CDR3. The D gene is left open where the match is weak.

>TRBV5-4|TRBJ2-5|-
CASRRREEETQYF
TGTGCCAGCAGGCGGAGAGAGGAGGAGACCCAGTACTTC
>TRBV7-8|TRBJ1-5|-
CASSNRVFSNQPQHF
TGTGCCAGCAGCAACCGGGTCTTTAGCAATCAGCCCCAGCATTTT
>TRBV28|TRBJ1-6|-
CASSTLQSSYNSPLHF
TGTGCCAGCAGTACCCTCCAGAGCTCCTATAATTCACCCCTCCACTTT
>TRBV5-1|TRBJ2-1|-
CASSFTGNNEQFF
TGCGCCAGCAGCTTTACAGGAAACAATGAGCAGTTCTTC
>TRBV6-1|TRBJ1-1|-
CAGGQFGNTEAFF
TGTGCCGGGGGACAATTTGGGAACACTGAAGCTTTCTTT
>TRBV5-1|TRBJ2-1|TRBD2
CASTSLLAGEVNEQFF
TGCGCGAGCACCTCCCTCCTGGCGGGAGAAGTAAATGAGCAGTTCTTC
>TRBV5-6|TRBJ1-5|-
CASSLGGAGRPQHF
TGTGCCAGCAGCTTGGGGGGGGCCGGGAGGCCCCAGCATTTT
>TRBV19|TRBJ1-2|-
CASRLGRGGGYTF
TGTGCCAGTCGCTTAGGGAGAGGCGGTGGCTACACCTTC
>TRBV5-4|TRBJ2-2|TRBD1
CASSGGQGGTGELFF
TGTGCCAGCAGCGGGGGACAGGGTGGCACCGGGGAGCTGTTTTTT
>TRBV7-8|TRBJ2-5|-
CASSFLGGAKETQYF
TGTGCCAGCAGCTTTTTGGGGGGGGCGAAAGAGACCCAGTACTTC
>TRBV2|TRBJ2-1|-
CASLVYNEQFF
TGTGCCAGCTTGGTCTACAATGAGCAGTTCTTC